The 18 T cell receptor beta chains given below trace back to one sample, sequenced in a study of blood T cell repertoires in COVID-19. The data were produced by immunoSEQ multiplex PCR, yet TCRdb's version contains in-frame clones alone and is incomplete. The table records under 250,000 clones, about 83% of them present only once. The sample was peripheral blood. The receptors here all came from a woman older than 75 with COVID-19, enrolled during active disease.

The chain couples TRBV24-1 to TRBJ2-7; 10 positions match TRBD2. The V segment lost 7 bases and the J segment 1 base; nucleotides outside the gene matches: 6. The V gene's germline CDR1 is KGHDR and CDR2 SFDVKD. The CDR3 loop spans 15 amino acids. DNA for the CDR3: TGTGCCACCAGCGCAGGGACTAGCGAGTCCTACGAGCAGTACTTC. Encoded protein: CATSAGTSESYEQYF.

This clone is a singleton in its sample. This CDR3 is also generated by other DNA sequences in the sample. CDR3 nucleotide sequence: TGTGCCAGCAGCTTAGGGGGGCCCGGGGCCAACGTCCTGACTTTC. It codes for CASSLGGPGANVLTF. The genes are TRBV7-2 and TRBJ2-6; D possibly corresponds to TRBD1 (6 bases). CDR1 is SGHTA and CDR2 is FQGNSA in the germline V gene. V lost 1 base and J lost 4, with 8 bases in between. The CDR3 runs to 15 residues.

The chain couples TRBV5-1 to TRBJ2-5; possibly TRBD1 for D (6 bases). CDR1 and CDR2 (germline): SGHRS, YFSETQ. V dropped 4 bases and J dropped 3 bases, with 13 bases sitting between them. The CDR3 contains 14 residues. DNA of the CDR3: TGCGCCAGCAGCGCAAACAGGGTGGAAGAGACCCAGTACTTC. Translated, it gives CASSANRVEETQYF.

The rearrangement uses TRBV7-8 and TRBJ2-2, with D possibly being TRBD1 (6 bases). Germline-derived CDR1 and CDR2 are SGHVS and FQNEAQ. The CDR3 contains 14 residues. V lost 3 bases and J 7 bases, leaving 12 bases between the germline ends. The CDR3 is CASSFAGAGGELFF. CDR3 nucleotide sequence: TGTGCCAGCAGCTTTGCAGGGGCAGGCGGGGAGCTGTTTTTT. The complete variable domain, with remaining parts taken from reference TRBV7-8 and TRBJ2-2, reads GAGVSQSPRYKVAKRGQDVALRCDPISGHVSLFWYQQALGQGPEFLTYFQNEAQLDKSGLPSDRFFAERPEGSVSTLKIQRTQQEDSAVYLCASSFAGAGGELFFGEGSRLTVL.

The chain has TRBV19 and TRBJ1-5, with TRBD1 matching over 11 bases. CDR1 and CDR2 (germline): LNHDA, SQIVND (reference sequence). With 5 bases clipped from V and 1 base from J, the junction kept 10 bases outside the gene matches. This CDR3 comprises 18 residues. The CDR3 bases are TGTGCCAGTAGTCCAGGGACAGGGGGTGGACGGAGCAATCAGCCCCAGCATTTT. Its translation: CASSPGTGGGRSNQPQHF. Based on the CDR3 plus reference TRBV19 and TRBJ1-5, the full variable domain is DGGITQSPKYLFRKEGQNVTLSCEQNLNHDAMYWYRQDPGQGLRLIYYSQIVNDFQKGDIAEGYSVSREKKESFPLTVTSAQKNPTAFYLCASSPGTGGGRSNQPQHFGDGTRLSIL.

The V and J genes are TRBV7-2 and TRBJ1-2; the match to TRBD1 covers 7 bases. The ends lost 7 bases at V and 7 bases at J; junction bases unmatched: 6. The germline CDR1 and CDR2 sequences are SGHTA and FQGNSA. This CDR3 has 12 residues. CDR3 nucleotides: TGTGCCAGCACTCCAGACAGGGTTGGCTACACCTTC. Translated: CASTPDRVGYTF. Full variable domain (rest looked up from reference TRBV7-2 and TRBJ1-2): GAGVSQSPSNKVTEKGKDVELRCDPISGHTALYWYRQSLGQGLEFLIYFQGNSAPDKSGLPSDRFSAERTGGSVSTLTIQRTQQEDSAVYLCASTPDRVGYTFGSGTRLTVV.

The rearrangement joins TRBV7-2 to TRBJ2-1; TRBD2 might be the D (7 bases). Trimming removed 0 bases at V and 7 bases at J, with 13 bases between. CDR3 length equals 15 residues. Per the germline V gene, CDR1 is SGHTA and CDR2 is FQGNSA. CDR3 residues: CASSLAEGGANEQFF. The CDR3 nucleotides read TGTGCCAGCAGCTTAGCGGAGGGGGGGGCGAATGAGCAGTTCTTC.

V gene TRBV4-3 combines with J gene TRBJ1-2; the match to TRBD1 covers 8 bases. Trimming took 0 bases from V and 8 from J; bases not matched to a gene: 11. The germline gives CDR1 LGHNA, CDR2 YSLEER. The CDR3 is made up of 16 amino acids. The chain's CDR3 is CASSQDLSGTGRGYTF. The DNA of the CDR3 is TGCGCCAGCAGCCAAGATCTGTCCGGGACAGGCCGCGGCTACACCTTC.

This rearrangement joins TRBV3-1 (or the pseudogene TRBV3-2) to TRBJ1-3, with D possibly TRBD1 on 6 matching bases. Germline V gives CDR1 LGHDT, CDR2 YNNKEL (reference sequence). The CDR3 length is 15 residues. The ends were cut back, 1 base at V and 4 bases at J, with 11 bases in the middle. The CDR3 region has the DNA TGTGCCAGCAGCCAAGCAGGGGCTTCAGGAAACACCATATATTTT. It yields the protein CASSQAGASGNTIYF.

V and J are TRBV2 and TRBJ2-2; 9 bases map to TRBD1. V shed 7 bases and J 5 bases; nucleotides not matched to a gene: 8. Germline V gene data show CDR1 as SNHLY and CDR2 as FYNNEI. The CDR3 consists of 15 residues. The CDR3 DNA follows: TGTGCCAGCACCAAATTGGGACAGGGTACCGGGGAGCTGTTTTTT. This gives the protein CASTKLGQGTGELFF.

The V and J genes are TRBV3-1 (or the pseudogene TRBV3-2) and TRBJ2-5; no clear D. This CDR3 has 12 amino acids. V was clipped by 3 bases and J by 6 bases, with 8 bases between them. The germline CDR1 and CDR2 sequences are LGHDT and YNNKEL (reference sequence). The CDR3 spells CASSHFEKTQYF. The DNA of the CDR3 is TGTGCCAGCAGCCACTTTGAGAAGACCCAGTACTTC.

The chain uses TRBV5-4 and TRBJ1-1; tentative D call: TRBD1 (5 bases). The germline CDR1 and CDR2 sequences are SGHNT and YYREEE (reference sequence). This CDR3 is 14 amino acids long. V lost 3 bases to trimming and J lost 1 base, with 10 bases between them. In nucleotides, the CDR3 is TGTGCCAGCAGCTCCCGGGACTCGAACACTGAAGCTTTCTTT. Translation gives CASSSRDSNTEAFF.

This chain connects TRBV18 to TRBJ1-4; 7 nucleotides line up with TRBD1. The CDR3 totals 18 residues. CDR1 KGHSH and CDR2 LQKENI come from the germline V gene. Germline trimming cut 4 bases from V and 4 bases from J; bases unmatched to any gene: 15. CDR3: CASSLRAQGTTNNEKLFF. The CDR3 bases are TGTGCCAGCTCACTCAGGGCACAGGGGACAACCAATAATGAAAAACTGTTTTTT.

The V call is TRBV5-5, the J call TRBJ1-5, with 9 nucleotides matching TRBD1. Trimming took 4 bases from V and 6 from J; bases not matched to a gene: 8. CDR3 length: 15 amino acids. Per the germline V gene, CDR1 is SGHKS and CDR2 is YYEKEE (reference sequence). CDR3 sequence (DNA): TGTGCCAGCAGCACTCGACAGGGGGAAGGTCAGCCCCAGCATTTT. Translated, it gives CASSTRQGEGQPQHF.

The chain joins TRBV5-1 to TRBJ1-5; D gene ambiguous. V lost 5 bases, J lost 2 bases, and 8 bases lay in between. CDR1 is SGHRS and CDR2 is YFSETQ in the germline V gene. The CDR3 is made up of 13 amino acids. CDR3 in amino acids: CASSLDGNQPQHF. As DNA, the CDR3 is TGCGCCAGCAGTTTAGATGGCAATCAGCCCCAGCATTTT.

The V gene is TRBV28, the J gene TRBJ1-1; perhaps TRBD1 as D (5 bases). This CDR3 has 15 residues. CDR1 and CDR2 (germline): MDHEN, SYDVKM. Trimming took off 2 bases at V and 0 bases at J, with 10 bases between the two ends. The CDR3 protein is CASSLLGPMNTEAFF. Written as DNA, the CDR3 is TGTGCCAGCAGTTTACTGGGGCCAATGAACACTGAAGCTTTCTTT.

This clone came up a few times. The chain employs TRBV7-2 and TRBJ1-6, with D possibly TRBD1 on 6 matching bases. This CDR3 has 16 residues. Trimming pared 5 bases from V and 9 bases from J, leaving 20 bases between. The germline V gene encodes CDR1 SGHTA and CDR2 FQGNSA. CDR3 nucleotide sequence: TGTGCCAGCAGCGTACAACCGGGACAAGGCGGTTCACCCCTCCACTTT. Translating it yields CASSVQPGQGGSPLHF.

The CDR3 spells CAVQRGEEGYTF. The CDR3 DNA follows: TGTGCCGTCCAACGGGGGGAGGAGGGCTACACCTTC. This sequence joins TRBV10-3 and TRBJ1-2; weak D call: TRBD1 (5 bases). The V end was cut by 11 bases, the J end by 8 bases, with 18 bases between. The CDR3 spans 12 residues. The germline V gene encodes CDR1 ENHRY and CDR2 SYGVKD.